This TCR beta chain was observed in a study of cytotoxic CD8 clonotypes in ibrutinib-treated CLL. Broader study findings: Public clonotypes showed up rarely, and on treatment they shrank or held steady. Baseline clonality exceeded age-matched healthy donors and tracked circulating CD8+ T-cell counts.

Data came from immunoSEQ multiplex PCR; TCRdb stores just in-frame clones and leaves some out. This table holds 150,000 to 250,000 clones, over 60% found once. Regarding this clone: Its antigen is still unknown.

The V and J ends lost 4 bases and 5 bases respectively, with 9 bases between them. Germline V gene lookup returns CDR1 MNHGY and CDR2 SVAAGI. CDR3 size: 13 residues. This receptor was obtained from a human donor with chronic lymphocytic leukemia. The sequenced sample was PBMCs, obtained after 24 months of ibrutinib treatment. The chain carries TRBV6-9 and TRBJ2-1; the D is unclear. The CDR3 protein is CASSFDVNNEQFF. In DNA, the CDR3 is TGTGCCAGCAGTTTCGACGTAAACAATGAGCAGTTCTTC.